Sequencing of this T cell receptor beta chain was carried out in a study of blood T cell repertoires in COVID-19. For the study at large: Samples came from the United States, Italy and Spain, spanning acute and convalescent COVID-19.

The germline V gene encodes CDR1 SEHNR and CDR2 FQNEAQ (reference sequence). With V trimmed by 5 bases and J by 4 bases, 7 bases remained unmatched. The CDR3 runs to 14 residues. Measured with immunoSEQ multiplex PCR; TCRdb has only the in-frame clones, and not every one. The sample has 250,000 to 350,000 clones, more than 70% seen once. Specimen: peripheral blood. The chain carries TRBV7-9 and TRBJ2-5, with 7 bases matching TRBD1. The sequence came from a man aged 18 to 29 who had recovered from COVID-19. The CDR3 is CASSLTGTVETQYF. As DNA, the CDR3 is TGTGCCAGCAGCCTTACCGGGACAGTAGAGACCCAGTACTTC. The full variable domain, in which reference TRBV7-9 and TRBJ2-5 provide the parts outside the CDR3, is DTGVSQNPRHKITKRGQNVTFRCDPISEHNRLYWYRQTLGQGPEFLTYFQNEAQLEKSRLLSDRFSAERPKGSFSTLEIQRTEQGDSAMYLCASSLTGTVETQYFGPGTRLLVL.